This T cell receptor (beta chain) was recorded in a study of control samples from healthy donors and cancer patients. Libraries were prepared by immunoSEQ multiplex PCR; TCRdb keeps only in-frame clonotypes and omits some of them. The table shows about 170,000 clones, with about 91% occurring only once. The sequenced material came from blood. The receptor's source is a woman between 35 and 50 years old in good health.

The CDR3 nucleotides read TGCAAAGGGGTGGCCAGCACTGAAGCTTTCTTT. It is translated as CKGVASTEAFF. The J gene is TRBJ1-1, the V gene TRBV20-1; D possibly corresponds to TRBD1 (5 bases). This CDR3 contains 11 residues. Germline V CDR1 and CDR2: DFQATT, SNEGSKA (reference sequence).